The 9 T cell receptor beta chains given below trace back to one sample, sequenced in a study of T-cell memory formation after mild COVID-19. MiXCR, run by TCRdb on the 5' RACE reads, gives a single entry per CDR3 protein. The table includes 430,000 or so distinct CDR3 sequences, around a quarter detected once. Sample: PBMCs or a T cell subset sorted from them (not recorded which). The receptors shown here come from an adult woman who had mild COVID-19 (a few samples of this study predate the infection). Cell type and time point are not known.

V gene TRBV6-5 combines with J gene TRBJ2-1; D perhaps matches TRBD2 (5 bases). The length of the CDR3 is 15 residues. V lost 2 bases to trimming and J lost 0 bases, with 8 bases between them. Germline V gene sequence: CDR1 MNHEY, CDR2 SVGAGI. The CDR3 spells CASSYMGASYNEQFF. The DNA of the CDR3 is TGTGCCAGCAGTTACATGGGAGCCTCCTACAATGAGCAGTTCTTC.

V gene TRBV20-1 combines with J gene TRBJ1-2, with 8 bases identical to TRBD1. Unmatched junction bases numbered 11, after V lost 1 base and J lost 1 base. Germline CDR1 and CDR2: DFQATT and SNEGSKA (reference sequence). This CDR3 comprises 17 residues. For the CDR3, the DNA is TGCAGTGCTAGAGGACAAAAACCGGGACAGGTTAACTATGGCTACACCTTC. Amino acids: CSARGQKPGQVNYGYTF.

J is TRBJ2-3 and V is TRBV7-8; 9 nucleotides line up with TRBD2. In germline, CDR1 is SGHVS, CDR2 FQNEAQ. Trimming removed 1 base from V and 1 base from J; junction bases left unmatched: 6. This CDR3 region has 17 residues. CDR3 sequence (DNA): TGTGCCAGCAGCTTAGTTCTTCGCGGGAGGGGCACAGATACGCAGTATTTT. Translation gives CASSLVLRGRGTDTQYF.

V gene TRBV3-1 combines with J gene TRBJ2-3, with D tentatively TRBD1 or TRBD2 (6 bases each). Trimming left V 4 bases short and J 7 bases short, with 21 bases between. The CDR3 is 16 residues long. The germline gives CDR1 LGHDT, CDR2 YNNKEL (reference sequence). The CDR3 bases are TGTGCCAGCAGCCCCTTTGAACGGGGGCTCGGATATACGCAGTATTTT. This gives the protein CASSPFERGLGYTQYF.

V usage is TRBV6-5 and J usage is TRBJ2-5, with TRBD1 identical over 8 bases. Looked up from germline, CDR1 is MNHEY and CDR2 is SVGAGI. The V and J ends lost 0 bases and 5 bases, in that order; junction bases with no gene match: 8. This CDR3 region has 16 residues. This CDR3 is CASSYSSFGQGETQYF. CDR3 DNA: TGTGCCAGCAGTTACTCCTCTTTCGGACAGGGCGAGACCCAGTACTTC.

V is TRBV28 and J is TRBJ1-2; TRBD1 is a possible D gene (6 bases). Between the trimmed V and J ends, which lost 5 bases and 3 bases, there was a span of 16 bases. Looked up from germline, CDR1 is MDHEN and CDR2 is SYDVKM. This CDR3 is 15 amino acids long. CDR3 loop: CASSPPGATHYGYTF. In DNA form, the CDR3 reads TGTGCCAGCAGTCCCCCGGGGGCGACGCACTATGGCTACACCTTC.

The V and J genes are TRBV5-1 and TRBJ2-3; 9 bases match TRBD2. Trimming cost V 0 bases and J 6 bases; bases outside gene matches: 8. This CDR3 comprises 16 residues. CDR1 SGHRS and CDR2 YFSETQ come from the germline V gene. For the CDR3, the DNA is TGCGCCAGCAGCTTGGTTGCGGGGGGGCCATCGGATACGCAGTATTTT. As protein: CASSLVAGGPSDTQYF.

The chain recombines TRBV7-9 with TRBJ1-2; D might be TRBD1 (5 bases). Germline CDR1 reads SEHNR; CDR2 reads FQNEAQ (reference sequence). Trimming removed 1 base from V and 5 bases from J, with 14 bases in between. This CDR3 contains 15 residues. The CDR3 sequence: CASSLGSAGEYGYTF. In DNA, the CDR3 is TGTGCCAGCAGCTTAGGTTCCGCGGGGGAATATGGCTACACCTTC.

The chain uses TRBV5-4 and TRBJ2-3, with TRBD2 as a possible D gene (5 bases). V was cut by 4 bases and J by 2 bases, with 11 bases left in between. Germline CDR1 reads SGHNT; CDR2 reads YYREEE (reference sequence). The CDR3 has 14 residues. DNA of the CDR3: TGTGCCAGCAGCACTAGACAAAACACAGATACGCAGTATTTT. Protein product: CASSTRQNTDTQYF.